A selection of T cell receptor beta chains follows, all from one sample in a study of blood T cell repertoires in COVID-19. The assay was immunoSEQ multiplex PCR, and TCRdb's table has in-frame clones only and misses some. The sample lists 200,000 or so clones; 82% were seen once. Sequencing was done on a sample of peripheral blood. These receptors originate from a woman in her twenties or thirties with acute or convalescent COVID-19. The CDR3 runs from the conserved cysteine through the conserved F or W. The D gene is left open where the match is weak. Expanded clones get a size class; other rows say once, few or many, or leave the size out.

d_gene	v_gene	len	j_gene	abundance	CDR3nt	CDR3aa
-	TRBV7-2	14	TRBJ2-7	-	TGTGCCAGCAGCTGGGGAGGGGGGAGCTACGAGCAGTACTTC	CASSWGGGSYEQYF
-	TRBV6-5	16	TRBJ2-6	-	TGTGCCAGCAGTTACTCCAGGGTCCCTGGGGCCAACGTCCTGACTTTC	CASSYSRVPGANVLTF
-	TRBV28	12	TRBJ1-1	-	TGTGCCAGCAGTTTGCAGGGCCGTGAAGCTTTCTTT	CASSLQGREAFF
-	TRBV7-2	14	TRBJ2-3	-	TGTGCCAGCAGCTTAAGTGGAGGGTGGGATACGCAGTATTTT	CASSLSGGWDTQYF
TRBD2	TRBV29-1	15	TRBJ2-3	-	TGCAGCGTTGGGCTAGCGGGGGTGTCCACAGATACGCAGTATTTT	CSVGLAGVSTDTQYF
TRBD1	TRBV7-2	16	TRBJ1-4	-	TGTGCCAGCAGCTCTCGGACCGGGACAGGGCATGAAAAACTGTTTTTT	CASSSRTGTGHEKLFF
-	TRBV29-1	16	TRBJ2-1	-	TGCAGCGTTGATATCCGGGGACGGGAGAGTGGCAATGAGCAGTTCTTC	CSVDIRGRESGNEQFF
-	TRBV7-9	13	TRBJ1-2	-	TGTGCCAGCAGCTTAGAATCGAGCATGGGCTACACCTTC	CASSLESSMGYTF
-	TRBV28	15	TRBJ1-2	-	TGTGCCAGCAGTTTATGGTCACCTACGGGCTATGGCTACACCTTC	CASSLWSPTGYGYTF
TRBD2	TRBV11-2	17	TRBJ2-1	-	TGTGCCAGCAGCTTAGCTCGGGCGACTAGCTTCTACAATGAGCAGTTCTTC	CASSLARATSFYNEQFF
-	TRBV27	15	TRBJ1-3	-	TGTGCCAGCAGTTTATCGAGTCAGGGCGGAAACACCATATATTTT	CASSLSSQGGNTIYF
TRBD1	TRBV5-4	15	TRBJ1-6	once	TGTGCCAGCAGCTTGGGTGGGACAGGGATTTTCACCCTCCACTTT	CASSLGGTGIFTLHF
-	TRBV5-1	13	TRBJ1-1	-	TGCGCCAGCAGCACCGGGACAAACACTGAAGCTTTCTTT	CASSTGTNTEAFF
TRBD1	TRBV30	12	TRBJ2-5	once	TGTGCTCGAGAAGGGGGCGAAGAGACCCAGTACTTC	CAREGGEETQYF
-	TRBV5-1	19	TRBJ2-7	-	TGCGCCAGCAGGAGGAGGGAGCGAGACCCACTCTCCAGCTCCTACGAGCAGTACTTC	CASRRRERDPLSSSYEQYF
TRBD2	TRBV3-1/TRBV3-2	14	TRBJ2-1	-	TGTGCCAGCAGCCAAGTGGGACTAGCGGGAGGTTACCTCTTC	CASSQVGLAGGYLF
TRBD2	TRBV27	18	TRBJ2-3	-	TGTGCCAGCAGTTTCTTCAGACTAGCGGGGGGGCCGGGAGATACGCAGTATTTT	CASSFFRLAGGPGDTQYF
-	TRBV10-3	14	TRBJ1-6	-	TGTGCCATCAGTGAGTCAAATACGGGATCACCCCTCCACTTT	CAISESNTGSPLHF
-	TRBV6-5	15	TRBJ1-2	-	TGTGCCAGCAGCTCATACCCGGGACACAGCTATGGCTACACCTTC	CASSSYPGHSYGYTF
-	TRBV7-8	17	TRBJ1-4	-	TGTGCCAGCAGCTTAGGGCGGAAAAGTGCAACTAATGAAAAACTGTTTTTT	CASSLGRKSATNEKLFF
-	TRBV7-2	15	TRBJ1-1	-	TGTGCCAGCAGCCACGAGCCAGGGCCGAACACTGAAGCTTTCTTT	CASSHEPGPNTEAFF
TRBD2	TRBV2	16	TRBJ2-7	-	TGTGCCAGTCGAAGGTCCGGGACTAGCAGCCGCTACGAGCAGTACTTC	CASRRSGTSSRYEQYF
TRBD2	TRBV4-2	16	TRBJ2-1	once	TGTGCCAGCAGCCAAGCCCGGACTAGCGGATACAATGAGCAGTTCTTC	CASSQARTSGYNEQFF
TRBD1	TRBV5-1	14	TRBJ1-2	-	TGCGCCAGCAGCGACGCTCTAAACAGGGGTGGCTACACCTTC	CASSDALNRGGYTF
TRBD2	TRBV29-1	20	TRBJ2-3	-	TGCAGCGTTTTGTGGGGATCGCAGGTAAGGACTAGCTGGCCCACAGATACGCAGTATTTT	CSVLWGSQVRTSWPTDTQYF
-	TRBV19	15	TRBJ2-7	few	TGTGCCAGTAGTATAGCGGCGGGGAGCTCCTACGAGCAGTACTTC	CASSIAAGSSYEQYF
-	TRBV29-1	11	TRBJ1-1	-	TGCAGCGTGGACAGAAACACTGAAGCTTTCTTT	CSVDRNTEAFF
-	TRBV7-2	14	TRBJ2-3	-	TGTGCCAGCAGCTTCGGGGGAATCACAGATACGCAGTATTTT	CASSFGGITDTQYF
-	TRBV12-3/TRBV12-4	12	TRBJ1-1	-	TGTGCCAGCAGGTGGGGCAGGGATGAAGCTTTCTTT	CASRWGRDEAFF
TRBD1	TRBV28	13	TRBJ1-5	-	TGTGCCAGCGCCGGGACAGCCAATCAGCCCCAGCATTTT	CASAGTANQPQHF
TRBD2	TRBV6-2/TRBV6-3	15	TRBJ2-2	-	TGTGCCAGCAGTTACTCGGGACTAGAAACCGGGGAGCTGTTTTTT	CASSYSGLETGELFF
TRBD2	TRBV19	14	TRBJ2-5	-	TGTGCCAGTAGTCCTCAAGCGGGGATGGCGACCCAGTACTTC	CASSPQAGMATQYF
TRBD1	TRBV15	14	TRBJ1-6	-	TGTGCCACCAGCGGGACAGACTTTAATTCACCCCTCCACTTT	CATSGTDFNSPLHF
TRBD1	TRBV7-8	16	TRBJ1-4	-	TGTGCCAGCAGCGCCCCCCCGACAGGGGGCGGTGAAAAACTGTTTTTT	CASSAPPTGGGEKLFF
-	TRBV4-1	15	TRBJ1-3	once	TGCGCCAGCAGCCGATTATACAGAAACTTCAACACCATATATTTT	CASSRLYRNFNTIYF
-	TRBV6-5	12	TRBJ1-2	-	TGTGCCAGCAGTCGGGGTTCGAATGGCTACACCTTC	CASSRGSNGYTF
-	TRBV2	13	TRBJ1-2	-	TGTGCCAGCAGTGAAACTCTCGTCTATGGCTACACCTTC	CASSETLVYGYTF
TRBD1	TRBV28	16	TRBJ1-2	once	TGTGCCAGCAGTCGACCGGGACAGGGGTTGGGCTATGGCTACACCTTC	CASSRPGQGLGYGYTF
TRBD2	TRBV18	17	TRBJ2-7	-	TGTGCCAGCTCACCACGGCCCCATTCCGGGACTAGCGTCGAGCAGTACTTC	CASSPRPHSGTSVEQYF
-	TRBV15	13	TRBJ2-7	-	TGTGCCACCAGCAGAGATCATGGGGCCGAGCAGTACTTC	CATSRDHGAEQYF
-	TRBV11-2	13	TRBJ2-7	few	TGTGCCAGCAGCTCCCCCGGGGGTTACGAGCAGTACTTC	CASSSPGGYEQYF
TRBD1	TRBV10-3	14	TRBJ1-1	-	TGTGCCATCAGGTCCGACAGGGGGAACACTGAAGCTTTCTTT	CAIRSDRGNTEAFF
-	TRBV2	15	TRBJ1-1	-	TGTGCCAACGACTCTCCGACAGGCCGGAACACTGAAGCTTTCTTT	CANDSPTGRNTEAFF
-	TRBV25-1	15	TRBJ1-3	-	TGTGCCAGCAGCGGATTGGGGGGGTCTGGAAACACCATATATTTT	CASSGLGGSGNTIYF
-	TRBV28	16	TRBJ1-6	-	TGTGCCAGCAGTTTTATGTTGGGACACGATAATTCACCCCTCCACTTT	CASSFMLGHDNSPLHF
TRBD1	TRBV29-1	13	TRBJ1-2	-	TGCAGCGCCGAGGGCAGGGGGGACTATGGCTACACCTTC	CSAEGRGDYGYTF
TRBD2	TRBV7-2	14	TRBJ2-3	-	TGTGCCAGCAGCCCGGGACTAACGACAGATACGCAGTATTTT	CASSPGLTTDTQYF
-	TRBV7-3	16	TRBJ2-3	-	TGTGCCAGCAGCTTAGTGGGAGCGGGACACACAGATACGCAGTATTTT	CASSLVGAGHTDTQYF
TRBD1	TRBV9	15	TRBJ1-6	-	TGTGCCAGCAGCGGGGGGACAGGGCGTAATTCACCCCTCCACTTT	CASSGGTGRNSPLHF
TRBD1	TRBV29-1	13	TRBJ1-6	-	TGCAGCGTAAAAACAGGGGGAAATTCACCCCTCCACTTT	CSVKTGGNSPLHF
-	TRBV7-3	14	TRBJ2-7	-	TGTGCCAGCAGCTTAATGGCAGGGCCCTACGAGCAGTACTTC	CASSLMAGPYEQYF